This T cell receptor beta chain stems from a study of T-cell reconstitution after alpha-beta-depleted transplantation in children. V gave up 4 bases and J gave up 3 bases, with 11 bases separating them. This CDR3 is 13 amino acids long. Germline assignment: CDR1 DFQATT and CDR2 SNEGSKA (reference sequence). The TCRbeta library incorporated unique molecular identifiers. TCRdb re-derived calls from the PCR reads in MiXCR, one entry per CDR3 protein. Seen here are some 95,000 distinct CDR3 sequences, under 25% observed once, and the top ten hold about a fifth. The material was PBMCs, obtained before TCRalphabeta/CD19-depleted stem cell transplant. This TCR derives from a boy between 2 and 15 years old with acute lymphoblastic leukemia, due to receive a stem cell transplant. The gene calls are TRBV20-1 and TRBJ2-3; D remains ambiguous. CDR3 in DNA: TGCAGTGCTATTGACCTGGTTACAGATACGCAGTATTTT. It translates to CSAIDLVTDTQYF.